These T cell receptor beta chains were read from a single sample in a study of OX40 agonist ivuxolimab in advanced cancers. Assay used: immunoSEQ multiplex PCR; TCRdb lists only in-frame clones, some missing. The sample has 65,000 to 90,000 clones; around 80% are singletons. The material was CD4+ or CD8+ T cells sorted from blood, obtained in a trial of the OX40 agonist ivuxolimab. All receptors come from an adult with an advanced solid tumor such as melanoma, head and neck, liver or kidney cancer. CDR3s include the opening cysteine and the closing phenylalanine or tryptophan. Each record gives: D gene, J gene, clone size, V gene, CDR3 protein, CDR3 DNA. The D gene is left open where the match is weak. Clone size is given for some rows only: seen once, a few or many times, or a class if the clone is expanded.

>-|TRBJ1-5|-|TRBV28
CAIEPGTRNQPQHF
TGTGCCATCGAACCAGGGACCCGCAATCAGCCCCAGCATTTT
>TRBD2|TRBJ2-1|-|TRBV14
CASSILAGSYNEQFF
TGTGCCAGCAGCATACTAGCGGGAAGCTACAATGAGCAGTTCTTC
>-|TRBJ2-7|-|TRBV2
CASSTGIYEQYF
TGTGCCAGCAGTACAGGGATCTACGAGCAGTACTTC
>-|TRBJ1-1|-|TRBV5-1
CASSLAGNTEAFF
TGCGCCAGCAGCTTGGCCGGGAACACTGAAGCTTTCTTT
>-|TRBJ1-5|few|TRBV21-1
CASRADGPNQPQHF
TGTGCCAGCAGGGCGGACGGCCCGAATCAGCCCCAGCATTTT
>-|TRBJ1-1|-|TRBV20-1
CSAEGTEAFF
TGCAGTGCTGAGGGCACTGAAGCTTTCTTT
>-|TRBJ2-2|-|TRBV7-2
CASSLDTANTGELFF
TGTGCCAGCAGCTTAGACACAGCTAACACCGGGGAGCTGTTTTTT
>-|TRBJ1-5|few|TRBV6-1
CASSEVRTIMSRWGSSQHF
TGTGCCAGCAGTGAGGTCCGGACAATTATGTCGAGATGGGGTTCTTCCCAGCATTTT
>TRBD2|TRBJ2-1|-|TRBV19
CASSISPSGGNEQFF
TGTGCCAGTAGTATATCGCCTAGCGGCGGCAATGAGCAGTTCTTC
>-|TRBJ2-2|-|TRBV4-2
CASSQDELVTGELFF
TGTGCCAGCAGCCAAGACGAACTAGTCACCGGGGAGCTGTTTTTT
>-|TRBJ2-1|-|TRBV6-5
CASRDSGGYNEQFF
TGTGCCAGCAGGGACAGTGGTGGTTACAATGAGCAGTTCTTC
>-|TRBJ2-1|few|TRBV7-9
CASGDWDLNEQFF
TGTGCCAGCGGAGACTGGGATCTCAATGAGCAGTTCTTC
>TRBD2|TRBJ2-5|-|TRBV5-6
CASTLGGTRETQYF
TGTGCCAGCACGTTGGGAGGGACTCGGGAGACCCAGTACTTC
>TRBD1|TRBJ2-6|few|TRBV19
CASSSAGTGLTGANVLTF
TGTGCCAGTAGTTCGGCAGGGACAGGGCTAACTGGGGCCAACGTCCTGACTTTC
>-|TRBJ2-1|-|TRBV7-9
CASSLGFQGQFF
TGTGCCAGCAGCTTAGGGTTTCAGGGGCAGTTCTTC
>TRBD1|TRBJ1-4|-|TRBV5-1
CASSPADRSREKLFF
TGCGCCAGCAGCCCGGCGGACAGGTCCCGTGAAAAACTGTTTTTT
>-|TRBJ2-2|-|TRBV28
CASVSNTGELFF
TGTGCCAGTGTTTCAAACACCGGGGAGCTGTTTTTT
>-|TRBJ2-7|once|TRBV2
CASSVVGNSYEQYF
TGTGCCAGCAGTGTGGTAGGGAACTCCTACGAGCAGTACTTC
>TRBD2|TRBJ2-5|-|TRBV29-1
CSVTGTTLLHF
TGCAGCGTGACCGGGACTACTCTCCTACACTTC
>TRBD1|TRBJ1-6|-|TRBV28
CASSFGQGAAPLHF
TGTGCTAGCAGTTTTGGACAGGGGGCGGCACCCCTCCACTTT
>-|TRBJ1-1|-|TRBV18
CASSRSGGDTEAFF
TGTGCCAGCTCAAGGTCGGGAGGCGACACTGAAGCTTTCTTT
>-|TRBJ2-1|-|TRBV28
CASSKPLAGRNNEQFF
TGTGCCAGCAGTAAGCCTCTGGCGGGGAGAAACAATGAGCAGTTCTTC
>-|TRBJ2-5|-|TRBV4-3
CASSQAYGARRETQYF
TGCGCCAGCAGCCAAGCGTACGGGGCCCGCCGGGAGACCCAGTACTTC
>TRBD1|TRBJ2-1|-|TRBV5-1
CASSLQGANNEQFF
TGCGCCAGCAGCTTACAGGGGGCGAACAATGAGCAGTTCTTC
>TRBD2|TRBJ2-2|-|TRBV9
CASSVAGAGDTGELFF
TGTGCCAGCAGCGTAGCCGGAGCGGGGGACACCGGGGAGCTGTTTTTT
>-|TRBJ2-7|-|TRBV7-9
CASSLGGTDSDYEQYF
TGTGCCAGCAGCTTGGGCGGGACAGATTCAGACTACGAGCAGTACTTC
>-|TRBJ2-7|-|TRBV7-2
CASSLAYLAPSYFHRSYEQYF
TGTGCCAGCAGCTTAGCCTATCTAGCGCCTTCCTATTTCCACCGTTCCTACGAGCAGTACTTC
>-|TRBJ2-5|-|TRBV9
CASSVGSLGETQYF
TGTGCCAGCAGCGTAGGCAGTTTGGGAGAGACCCAGTACTTC
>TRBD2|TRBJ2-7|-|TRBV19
CASSIEAGISYEQYF
TGTGCCAGTAGTATAGAAGCGGGGATTTCCTACGAGCAGTACTTC
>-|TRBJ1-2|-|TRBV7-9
CASSYGAGYGYTF
TGTGCCAGCAGCTACGGGGCAGGCTATGGCTACACCTTC
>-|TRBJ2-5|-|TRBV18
CASSPGTQETQYF
TGTGCCAGCTCACCGGGGACCCAAGAGACCCAGTACTTC
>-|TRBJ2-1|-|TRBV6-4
CASSYQQGNEQFF
TGTGCCAGCAGTTACCAGCAGGGCAATGAGCAGTTCTTC
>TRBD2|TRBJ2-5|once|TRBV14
CASSQARASGGETQYF
TGTGCCAGCAGCCAAGCCCGTGCTAGCGGGGGGGAGACCCAGTACTTC
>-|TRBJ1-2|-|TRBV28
CASRYSTYGYTF
TGTGCCAGCAGATATTCAACCTATGGCTACACCTTC
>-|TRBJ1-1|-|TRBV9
CASSAGSGNTEAFF
TGTGCCAGCAGCGCAGGGAGTGGGAACACTGAAGCTTTCTTT
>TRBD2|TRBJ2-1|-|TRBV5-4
CATTTSGREQFF
TGTGCCACAACGACTAGCGGGAGGGAGCAGTTCTTC
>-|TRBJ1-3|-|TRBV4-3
CASSQVWIDLSGNTIYF
TGCGCCAGCAGCCAAGTTTGGATTGACCTCTCTGGAAACACCATATATTTT
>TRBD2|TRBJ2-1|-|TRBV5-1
CASSLLAGEAREQFF
TGCGCCAGCAGCTTACTAGCGGGAGAAGCTCGTGAGCAGTTCTTC
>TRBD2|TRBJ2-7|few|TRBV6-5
CASSYSSGRGLYEQYF
TGTGCCAGCAGTTACTCAAGCGGGAGGGGTCTATACGAGCAGTACTTC
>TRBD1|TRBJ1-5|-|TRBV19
CASYGTGGPRDQPQHF
TGTGCCAGTTACGGGACAGGGGGTCCCCGGGATCAGCCCCAGCATTTT
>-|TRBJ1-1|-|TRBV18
CASSPQANTEAFF
TGTGCCAGCTCACCCCAGGCGAACACTGAAGCTTTCTTT
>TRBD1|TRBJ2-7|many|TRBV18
CASSPRGGTHEQYF
TGTGCCAGCTCACCCCGAGGGGGCACCCACGAGCAGTACTTC